Following are 7 T cell receptor beta chains from one sample sequenced in a study of CD4 T cells in relation to SARS-CoV-2 and coronaviruses. The assay was immunoSEQ multiplex PCR, and TCRdb's table has in-frame clones only and misses some. Of 58,000 or so clones in the sample, 92% were seen once. Material: naive CD4+ T cells from PBMCs. The subset denotes: naive CD4+ T cells isolated by negative enrichment. The receptor source for this set is an adult with COVID-19.

V is TRBV19 and J is TRBJ2-7, with unresolved D. Germline assignment: CDR1 LNHDA and CDR2 SQIVND (reference sequence). V was cut by 5 bases and J by 3 bases, with 11 bases left in between. This CDR3 is built from 13 residues. CDR3 sequence: CASSAGHHYEQYF. The CDR3 bases are TGTGCCAGTAGTGCCGGGCACCACTACGAGCAGTACTTC. Variable domain in full (rest from reference TRBV19 and TRBJ2-7): DGGITQSPKYLFRKEGQNVTLSCEQNLNHDAMYWYRQDPGQGLRLIYYSQIVNDFQKGDIAEGYSVSREKKESFPLTVTSAQKNPTAFYLCASSAGHHYEQYFGPGTRLTVT.

The chain links TRBV6-2 or TRBV6-3 to TRBJ1-2; 7 nucleotides align to TRBD1. The trim removed 6 bases at V and 10 bases at J, leaving 17 bases unmatched. CDR3 size: 15 residues. The germline gives CDR1 MNHEY, CDR2 SVGEGT. The DNA for the CDR3 is TGTGCCAGCAGCGGAACCCTGACAGGGACTTACCTCTACACCTTC. Protein: CASSGTLTGTYLYTF.

The V gene is TRBV18, the J gene TRBJ2-3; 9 bases agree with TRBD2. This CDR3 contains 18 residues. Germline loops: CDR1 KGHSH, CDR2 LQKENI. V was clipped by 2 bases and J by 6 bases; unmatched bases: 15. CDR3 nucleotide sequence: TGTGCCAGCTCACCAGTGGTTTGGAGCGGGAGGTCCGATGATACGCAGTATTTT. This encodes CASSPVVWSGRSDDTQYF.

The rearrangement joins TRBV6-5 to TRBJ2-5; weak D call: TRBD2 (6 bases). The CDR3 runs to 14 residues. Germline assignment: CDR1 MNHEY and CDR2 SVGAGI. Trimming removed 5 bases from V and 5 bases from J, with 15 bases in between. The CDR3 DNA is TGTGCCAGCAGTCTCGGGAGAACTAAGGAGACCCAGTACTTC. This codes for CASSLGRTKETQYF.

This clone was observed a handful of times. V and J are TRBV10-3 and TRBJ1-1; 8 bases agree with TRBD1. Germline CDR1 ENHRY, CDR2 SYGVKD. The CDR3 has 14 amino acids. With 5 bases clipped from V and 5 bases from J, the junction kept 7 bases outside the gene matches. The CDR3 region is CAISKQGVGTEAFF. The CDR3 DNA sequence: TGTGCCATCAGTAAACAGGGGGTCGGGACTGAAGCTTTCTTT.

The chain links TRBV7-2 to TRBJ2-4; 8 positions agree with TRBD2. V was clipped by 6 bases and J by 3 bases; unmatched bases: 10. The CDR3 sequence is 16 residues long. The germline gives CDR1 SGHTA, CDR2 FQGNSA. CDR3 bases: TGTGCCAGCAGTCTACAGCGGGGGAGGATCAAAAACATTCAGTACTTC. Amino acid sequence: CASSLQRGRIKNIQYF.

The chain joins TRBV4-1 to TRBJ1-2, with 8 bases that match TRBD1. This CDR3 is built from 16 residues. After removal of 0 bases from V and 6 bases from J, the junction contained 9 bases not matched to a gene. The germline gives CDR1 MGHRA, CDR2 YSYEKL. The chain's CDR3 is CASSQEWQGAKDGYTF. The CDR3 DNA sequence: TGCGCCAGCAGCCAAGAATGGCAGGGGGCTAAGGATGGCTACACCTTC.